The text below deals with one TCR beta chain. Looked up from germline, CDR1 is MDHEN and CDR2 is SYDVKM. The CDR3 loop spans 13 amino acids. V lost 1 base and J 4 bases, leaving 5 bases between the germline ends. This entry belongs to a study of shared clonotypes between healthy human individuals. Study overall: Donor ages ranged 18 to 49 years: a couple of women, a few men.

Assay used: immunoSEQ multiplex PCR; TCRdb lists only in-frame clones, some missing. The profile covers a few million clones, with approximately 96% appearing a single time and around 0.13% taken by the ten largest. Sequences were obtained from naive CD4+ T cells sorted from blood. Indicated subset: CD45RA+ positively selected. This sequence originates from a young man in good health. J is TRBJ1-5 and V is TRBV28; the D is unclear. This chain's CDR3 is CASSLYQNQPQHF. For the CDR3, the DNA is TGTGCCAGCAGTTTATACCAGAATCAGCCCCAGCATTTT.